These 32 T cell receptor beta chains were sequenced from one sample in a study of blood T cell repertoires in COVID-19. TCRdb's table, derived via immunoSEQ multiplex PCR, lists solely in-frame clones and lacks some. The sample holds more than 200,000 clones, less than 90% seen once. The specimen was peripheral blood. These receptors came from a woman older than 75 with COVID-19, enrolled during active disease.

The chain couples TRBV11-2 to TRBJ2-5; TRBD2 might be the D (5 bases). The CDR3 loop spans 14 amino acids. Looked up from germline, CDR1 is SGHAT and CDR2 is FQNNGV. V lost 5 bases and J 0 bases, leaving 10 bases between the germline ends. This chain's CDR3 is CASSPPGNQETQYF. The CDR3 DNA is TGTGCCAGCAGCCCCCCGGGAAACCAAGAGACCCAGTACTTC.

This chain links TRBV25-1 with TRBJ2-7, with D unclear. CDR1 and CDR2 from the germline V gene are MGHDK and SYGVNS. The CDR3 has 15 residues. V was shortened by 3 bases and J by 0 bases, with 12 bases between the two germline ends. The chain's CDR3 is CASSEYSLSSYEQYV. CDR3 bases: TGTGCCAGCAGTGAGTATTCACTTAGCTCCTACGAGCAGTACGTC.

This clone was detected only a few times. This chain joins TRBV3-1 (or the pseudogene TRBV3-2) and TRBJ1-1, with D possibly being TRBD1 (6 bases). V gave up 8 bases and J gave up 3 bases, with 16 bases separating them. The germline V gene encodes CDR1 LGHDT and CDR2 YNNKEL (reference sequence). The CDR3 has 14 amino acids. CDR3 bases: TGTGCCAGCGCGAGCGTAGGGGGGGACACTGAAGCTTTCTTT. It translates to CASASVGGDTEAFF.

The chain combines TRBV4-2 with TRBJ2-3; TRBD2 matches 8 bases. The CDR3 covers 17 residues. Germline trimming cut 0 bases from V and 4 bases from J; bases unmatched to any gene: 9. Germline CDR1 LGHNA, CDR2 YNFKEQ. The CDR3 DNA is TGTGCCAGCAGCCAAGAGGATTTCGGGGGGGCGTCAGATACGCAGTATTTT. Residues: CASSQEDFGGASDTQYF.

The rearrangement joins TRBV27 to TRBJ1-2; 10 bases line up with TRBD1. The J segment lost 8 bases and the V segment lost 1 base, leaving 7 bases of the junction unmatched. The CDR3 has 15 amino acids. Germline V gives CDR1 MNHEY, CDR2 SMNVEV (reference sequence). The CDR3 sequence is CASSLWDRGVLGYTF. For the CDR3, the DNA is TGTGCCAGCAGTTTATGGGACAGGGGTGTTTTGGGCTACACCTTC.

The chain employs TRBV5-1 and TRBJ2-6; 9 bases are shared with TRBD1. This CDR3 spans 15 amino acids. Germline CDR1 reads SGHRS; CDR2 reads YFSETQ. The V gene end was trimmed by 4 bases and the J gene end by 4 bases; junction bases not matched to a gene: 3. CDR3 residues: CASSGQGYGANVLTF. The CDR3 region has the DNA TGCGCCAGCAGCGGACAGGGGTACGGGGCCAACGTCCTGACTTTC.

This chain uses TRBV5-4 with TRBJ1-4; 9 bases align to TRBD1. The CDR3 has 14 residues. V gave up 6 bases and J gave up 5 bases; unmatched junction bases: 5. The germline V gene encodes CDR1 SGHNT and CDR2 YYREEE (reference sequence). In nucleotides, the CDR3 is TGTGCCAGCACCACCGGGACAGGGAATGAAAAACTGTTTTTT. It specifies CASTTGTGNEKLFF. The entire variable domain, with the rest obtained from reference TRBV5-4 and TRBJ1-4, is as follows: ETGVTQSPTHLIKTRGQQVTLRCSSQSGHNTVSWYQQALGQGPQFIFQYYREEENGRGNFPPRFSGLQFPNYSSELNVNALELDDSALYLCASTTGTGNEKLFFGSGTQLSVL.

V and J are TRBV7-2 and TRBJ2-2, with 9 positions matching TRBD1. J gave up 4 bases and V 6 bases, and 6 bases lay outside the gene matches. In germline, CDR1 is SGHTA, CDR2 FQGNSA. There are 15 residues in the CDR3. The chain's CDR3 is CASSRTGDITGELFF. In DNA, the CDR3 is TGTGCCAGCAGTCGGACAGGGGATATCACCGGGGAGCTGTTTTTT. The full variable domain, with the rest looked up from reference TRBV7-2 and TRBJ2-2, is GAGVSQSPSNKVTEKGKDVELRCDPISGHTALYWYRQSLGQGLEFLIYFQGNSAPDKSGLPSDRFSAERTGGSVSTLTIQRTQQEDSAVYLCASSRTGDITGELFFGEGSRLTVL.

V usage is TRBV30 and J usage is TRBJ1-2, with TRBD1 identical over 9 bases. The germline CDR1 and CDR2 sequences are GTSNPN and SVGIG (reference sequence). After removal of 2 bases from V and 4 bases from J, the junction contained 11 bases not matched to a gene. The CDR3 runs to 16 residues. This CDR3 reads CAWSPGTGFLPYGYTF. In DNA, the CDR3 is TGTGCCTGGAGTCCCGGGACAGGGTTTCTCCCCTATGGCTACACCTTC. The full variable domain, in which reference TRBV30 and TRBJ1-2 provide the parts outside the CDR3, is SQTIHQWPATLVQPVGSPLSLECTVEGTSNPNLYWYRQAAGRGLQLLFYSVGIGQISSEVPQNLSASRPQDRQFILSSKKLLLSDSGFYLCAWSPGTGFLPYGYTFGSGTRLTVV.

V gene TRBV19 combines with J gene TRBJ2-7, with TRBD2 as a possible D gene (5 bases). Germline CDR1 and CDR2: LNHDA and SQIVND (reference sequence). The length of the CDR3 is 13 residues. With 4 bases removed from V and 6 bases from J, the gap between germline ends came to 13 bases. The CDR3 loop is CASSTASRGEQYF. The CDR3 DNA reads TGTGCCAGTAGTACCGCCTCTCGGGGCGAGCAGTACTTC. The variable domain in full, with the rest retrieved from reference TRBV19 and TRBJ2-7, is DGGITQSPKYLFRKEGQNVTLSCEQNLNHDAMYWYRQDPGQGLRLIYYSQIVNDFQKGDIAEGYSVSREKKESFPLTVTSAQKNPTAFYLCASSTASRGEQYFGPGTRLTVT.

The chain has TRBV11-2 and TRBJ2-1; D might be TRBD2 (5 bases). The CDR3 totals 15 residues. Germline loops: CDR1 SGHAT, CDR2 FQNNGV. V lost 5 bases and J lost 4, with 15 bases in between. The CDR3, as DNA: TGTGCCAGCAGCCAAACCTTGCGGGCTTACAATGAGCAGTTCTTC. Protein product: CASSQTLRAYNEQFF. Using reference TRBV11-2 and TRBJ2-1 for the parts outside the CDR3, the full variable domain is EAGVAQSPRYKIIEKRQSVAFWCNPISGHATLYWYQQILGQGPKLLIQFQNNGVVDDSQLPKDRFSAERLKGVDSTLKIQPAKLEDSAVYLCASSQTLRAYNEQFFGPGTRLTVL.

The V gene is TRBV6-1, the J gene TRBJ1-4; no reliable D call. The CDR3 is made up of 14 amino acids. Per germline, CDR1 MNHNS and CDR2 SASEGT. V was pared by 2 bases and J by 8 bases, with 12 bases between. Here the CDR3 reads CASSETGILEKLFF. The CDR3 DNA is TGTGCCAGCAGTGAAACCGGGATTCTCGAAAAACTGTTTTTT.

V gene TRBV6-5 combines with J gene TRBJ2-7; 7 bases map to TRBD1. Germline CDR1 is MNHEY and CDR2 is SVGAGI. The V gene end was trimmed by 4 bases and the J gene end by 2 bases; junction bases not matched to a gene: 11. The length of the CDR3 is 16 residues. DNA of the CDR3: TGTGCCAGCAGTTTATCATGGGGGACAGAGACCTACGAGCAGTACGTC. Translation: CASSLSWGTETYEQYV.

The chain joins TRBV6-2 or TRBV6-3 to TRBJ2-7, with 8 bases lining up with TRBD1. V was clipped by 4 bases and J by 5 bases; unmatched bases: 4. This CDR3 is 13 amino acids long. CDR1 and CDR2 (germline): MNHEY, SVGEGT. For the CDR3, the DNA is TGTGCCAGCAGTTCCTGGACAGGGAACGAGCAGTACTTC. It specifies CASSSWTGNEQYF.

The chain recombines TRBV14 with TRBJ1-2; 7 nucleotides line up with TRBD1. Trimming cost V 0 bases and J 4 bases; bases outside gene matches: 11. CDR3 length: 17 amino acids. Germline CDR1 and CDR2: SGHDN and FVKESK. CDR3 bases: TGTGCCAGCAGCCAAGATCTGGAACAGGGGAGGCTCTATGGCTACACCTTC. The encoded protein is CASSQDLEQGRLYGYTF.

The chain combines TRBV6-5 with TRBJ1-2; possible D gene TRBD1, 5 bases. The germline V gene has CDR1 MNHEY and CDR2 SVGAGI. The CDR3 has 13 residues. Trimming pared 8 bases from V and 4 bases from J, leaving 14 bases between. For the CDR3, the DNA is TGTGCCAGCTCAACCCAGGGCCTCTATGGCTACACCTTC. Translating gives CASSTQGLYGYTF.

J is TRBJ1-1 and V is TRBV2, with 7 nucleotides matching TRBD1. Germline V gives CDR1 SNHLY, CDR2 FYNNEI. The CDR3 is made up of 13 amino acids. V shed 5 bases, J shed 5 bases, and the junction held 5 bases outside the gene matches. CDR3 sequence (DNA): TGTGCCAGCAGTCGACAGGGAGGTACTGAAGCTTTCTTT. It specifies CASSRQGGTEAFF.

CDR3 region: CASSGLAGSNTGELFF. The CDR3 DNA sequence: TGTGCCAGCAGCGGGCTAGCGGGCTCGAACACCGGGGAGCTGTTTTTT. The J gene is TRBJ2-2, the V gene TRBV11-3, with TRBD2 matching 8 bases. J gave up 0 bases and V 5 bases, and 5 bases lay outside the gene matches. Germline lookup yields CDR1 SGHNT and CDR2 YENEEA. This CDR3 region has 16 residues. The variable domain in full, with the rest retrieved from reference TRBV11-3 and TRBJ2-2, is EAGVVQSPRYKIIEKKQPVAFWCNPISGHNTLYWYLQNLGQGPELLIRYENEEAVDDSQLPKDRFSAERLKGVDSTLKIQPAELGDSAVYLCASSGLAGSNTGELFFGEGSRLTVL.

V and J are TRBV7-2 and TRBJ2-2; D is unresolved. The CDR3 covers 13 residues. V lost 5 bases, J lost 4 bases, and 8 bases lay in between. Germline CDR1 and CDR2: SGHTA and FQGNSA. The CDR3 coding sequence is TGTGCCAGCAGCCCCACTTCCACCGGGGAGCTGTTTTTT. Residues: CASSPTSTGELFF.

This chain uses TRBV4-1 with TRBJ1-2; no clear D gene. V was cut by 10 bases and J by 0 bases, with 21 bases left in between. CDR3 length: 16 amino acids. CDR1 is MGHRA, CDR2 YSYEKL, per germline. CDR3 DNA: TGCGCCACCCGGACTATTGGAGGAGCTGCTAACTATGGCTACACCTTC. It translates to CATRTIGGAANYGYTF.

The chain couples TRBV7-2 to TRBJ2-1; 8 positions agree with TRBD2. The CDR3 sequence is 15 residues long. Germline loops: CDR1 SGHTA, CDR2 FQGNSA. The trim removed 5 bases at V and 5 bases at J, leaving 8 bases unmatched. In nucleotides, the CDR3 is TGTGCCAGCAGCGCAGGACTAGCTCGCGACAATGAGCAGTTCTTC. Amino acid sequence: CASSAGLARDNEQFF.

This chain uses TRBV5-1 with TRBJ2-2; possibly TRBD2 for D (7 bases). The CDR3 extends over 15 amino acids. Germline-derived CDR1 and CDR2 are SGHRS and YFSETQ. Trimming pared 2 bases from V and 7 bases from J, leaving 15 bases between. The CDR3, as DNA: TGCGCCAGCAGCTTCACCGGGGGGCTTAGCGGGGAGCTGTTTTTT. Protein sequence: CASSFTGGLSGELFF. Using reference TRBV5-1 and TRBJ2-2 for the parts outside the CDR3, the full variable domain is KAGVTQTPRYLIKTRGQQVTLSCSPISGHRSVSWYQQTPGQGLQFLFEYFSETQRNKGNFPGRFSGRQFSNSRSEMNVSTLELGDSALYLCASSFTGGLSGELFFGEGSRLTVL.

This chain uses TRBV5-1 with TRBJ1-6, with 9 bases matching TRBD1. Germline loops: CDR1 SGHRS, CDR2 YFSETQ. The CDR3 spans 17 residues. J gave up 8 bases and V 4 bases, and 13 bases lay outside the gene matches. The CDR3 loop reads CASSVNAIGQGYSPLHF. The CDR3 coding sequence is TGCGCCAGCAGCGTGAACGCGATAGGACAGGGGTATTCACCCCTCCACTTT.

The genes are TRBV10-3 and TRBJ2-3; TRBD2 aligns across 13 bases. Trimming cost V 6 bases and J 2 bases; bases outside gene matches: 5. The CDR3 is 16 residues long. Germline V gives CDR1 ENHRY, CDR2 SYGVKD. The CDR3 DNA reads TGTGCCATCAGGACGACTAGCGGGGGGTTCACAGATACGCAGTATTTT. Its protein product is CAIRTTSGGFTDTQYF.

V and J are TRBV7-9 and TRBJ2-3; D remains ambiguous. V lost 7 bases and J 1 base, leaving 15 bases between the germline ends. This CDR3 spans 15 amino acids. Germline V gene lookup returns CDR1 SEHNR and CDR2 FQNEAQ (reference sequence). The CDR3: CASTVMFSGTDTQYF. CDR3 nucleotides: TGTGCCAGCACCGTAATGTTCTCGGGCACAGATACGCAGTATTTT.

The chain recombines TRBV10-3 with TRBJ1-2; D is ambiguous. The V end was cut by 0 bases, the J end by 3 bases, with 11 bases between. Per the germline V gene, CDR1 is ENHRY and CDR2 is SYGVKD. CDR3 length: 15 residues. CDR3 DNA sequence: TGTGCCATCAGTGAGTCGCGAGGTTTCGACTATGGCTACACCTTC. Its protein product is CAISESRGFDYGYTF.

The chain carries TRBV6-4 and TRBJ2-7; D uncertain. Germline CDR1 and CDR2: MRHNA and SNTAGT. V was cut by 4 bases and J by 2 bases, with 9 bases left in between. There are 13 residues in the CDR3. CDR3 in DNA: TGTGCCAGCAGTGGAACAGAGCCCTACGAGCAGTACGTC. Protein product: CASSGTEPYEQYV.

V is TRBV19 and J is TRBJ2-1, with a weak D call TRBD2 (6 bases). The ends were cut back, 4 bases at V and 1 base at J, with 14 bases in the middle. CDR3 length: 16 amino acids. CDR1 LNHDA and CDR2 SQIVND come from the germline V gene (reference sequence). In DNA form, the CDR3 reads TGTGCCAGTAGTACCGCTAAGCGGGCGTCCTACAATGAGCAGTTCTTC. Amino acid sequence: CASSTAKRASYNEQFF. Supplemented by reference TRBV19 and TRBJ2-1, the full variable domain reads DGGITQSPKYLFRKEGQNVTLSCEQNLNHDAMYWYRQDPGQGLRLIYYSQIVNDFQKGDIAEGYSVSREKKESFPLTVTSAQKNPTAFYLCASSTAKRASYNEQFFGPGTRLTVL.

This clone was seen once. The J gene is TRBJ2-5, the V gene TRBV7-8, with 10 nucleotides matching TRBD1. Trimming at V came to 5 bases and at J to 5 bases, leaving 8 bases not matched to a gene. CDR1 and CDR2 (germline): SGHVS, FQNEAQ. The CDR3 totals 15 residues. In DNA form, the CDR3 reads TGTGCCAGCAGCCCCCCGGGACAGGGGAAGGAGACCCAGTACTTC. This translates into CASSPPGQGKETQYF.

The chain employs TRBV2 and TRBJ1-1; D gene unclear. This CDR3 has 16 residues. Per the germline V gene, CDR1 is SNHLY and CDR2 is FYNNEI. Trimming removed 0 bases at V and 0 bases at J, with 11 bases between. DNA for the CDR3: TGTGCCAGCAGTGAAGCCAGTCCCCGATTGAACACTGAAGCTTTCTTT. This codes for CASSEASPRLNTEAFF.

The V call is TRBV12-3 or TRBV12-4, the J call TRBJ2-7; a possible D gene is TRBD2 (6 bases). Trimming stripped 2 bases from V and 5 bases from J, with 7 bases between. The CDR3 sequence is 12 residues long. CDR3 nucleotides: TGTGCCAGCAGTTTATGGGGGGACGAGCAGTACTTC. Amino acids: CASSLWGDEQYF.

V usage is TRBV27 and J usage is TRBJ1-5, with 8 bases that match TRBD1. The CDR3 has 13 residues. The ends lost 6 bases at V and 7 bases at J; junction bases unmatched: 5. The germline V gene has CDR1 MNHEY and CDR2 SMNVEV (reference sequence). The CDR3 sequence: CASRLDRAQPQHF. In DNA form, the CDR3 reads TGTGCCAGCAGATTGGACAGGGCGCAGCCCCAGCATTTT.